The 11 T cell receptor beta chains given below trace back to one sample, sequenced in a study of tissue T cells after allogeneic stem cell transplantation. Repertoires were generated with immunoSEQ multiplex PCR, while TCRdb's copy carries only in-frame clones and drops some. In the table there are 20,000 to 30,000 clones, about 90% of which are singletons. The specimen was blood, collected before transplantation. The receptors originated from a male donor aged 60 or over who later had graft-versus-host disease after an allogeneic stem cell transplant.

This chain uses TRBV5-1 with TRBJ2-7, with 8 bases lining up with TRBD2. Unmatched junction bases numbered 1, after V lost 0 bases and J lost 2 bases. Germline CDR1 SGHRS, CDR2 YFSETQ. This CDR3 spans 14 amino acids. The CDR3 region has the DNA TGCGCCAGCAGCTTGGCGGGACTAGCCTACGAGCAGTACTTC. Translated, it gives CASSLAGLAYEQYF.

The J gene is TRBJ1-4, the V gene TRBV9; possible D gene TRBD1, 5 bases. The V gene lost 4 bases and the J gene lost 4 bases, with 14 bases spanning the gap. This CDR3 contains 15 residues. The germline gives CDR1 SGDLS, CDR2 YYNGEE. CDR3: CASSPGGVLNEKLFF. The CDR3 nucleotides read TGTGCCAGCAGCCCTGGGGGGGTCCTTAATGAAAAACTGTTTTTT.

The CDR3 loop is CASSLGGGQLLEKLFF. The DNA of the CDR3 is TGTGCCAGCAGCTTAGGAGGGGGCCAACTGCTTGAAAAACTGTTTTTT. The V call is TRBV7-2, the J call TRBJ1-4; TRBD1 agrees at 7 bases. V lost 1 base, J lost 7 bases, and 9 bases stayed unmatched. The CDR3 spans 16 residues. The germline gives CDR1 SGHTA, CDR2 FQGNSA.

J is TRBJ2-2 and V is TRBV6-1; no clear D. CDR3 length equals 15 residues. V was cut by 3 bases and J by 4 bases, with 12 bases left in between. Germline V gene lookup returns CDR1 MNHNS and CDR2 SASEGT. CDR3 amino acids: CASSEVKMVTGELFF. The DNA of the CDR3 is TGTGCCAGCAGTGAGGTAAAGATGGTCACCGGGGAGCTGTTTTTT.

J is TRBJ2-2 and V is TRBV7-2, with 13 positions matching TRBD2. CDR1 is SGHTA, CDR2 FQGNSA, per germline. The CDR3 runs to 17 residues. With V trimmed by 5 bases and J by 6 bases, 9 bases remained unmatched. The CDR3 DNA reads TGTGCCAGCAGCCGCTCAGGACTAGCGGGAGATCCCGGGGAGCTGTTTTTT. It encodes CASSRSGLAGDPGELFF.

The chain has TRBV6-6 and TRBJ2-3; unclear D gene. The CDR3 runs 16 residues. The germline V and J ends were trimmed by 4 bases and 0 bases, with 14 bases remaining between them. Germline assignment: CDR1 MNHNY and CDR2 SVGAGI (reference sequence). CDR3 bases: TGTGCCAGCAGTTCCGGACGGCTCCCTAGCACAGATACGCAGTATTTT. It yields the protein CASSSGRLPSTDTQYF.

V and J are TRBV12-3 or TRBV12-4 and TRBJ1-1; 7 bases match TRBD1. V was pared by 8 bases and J by 6 bases, with 9 bases of the junction left unmatched. This CDR3 is 13 amino acids long. The CDR3 DNA follows: TGTGCCAGCCGATTACAGGGGTACGCTGAAGCTTTCTTT. It encodes CASRLQGYAEAFF.

The V gene is TRBV9, the J gene TRBJ1-2; TRBD1 matches 7 bases. The germline V gene encodes CDR1 SGDLS and CDR2 YYNGEE. This CDR3 contains 15 residues. The J segment lost 2 bases and the V segment lost 0 bases, leaving 4 bases of the junction unmatched. The chain's CDR3 is CASSVGTGENYGYTF. The CDR3 coding sequence is TGTGCCAGCAGCGTAGGGACAGGTGAAAACTATGGCTACACCTTC.

The CDR3 spells CASHDRTRYGYTF. In DNA, the CDR3 is TGTGCCAGCCATGACAGAACCCGCTATGGCTACACCTTC. The gene calls are TRBV6-5 and TRBJ1-2, with D perhaps TRBD1 (5 bases). Germline V gene data show CDR1 as MNHEY and CDR2 as SVGAGI. This CDR3 is built from 13 residues. V gave up 8 bases and J gave up 4 bases, with 14 bases separating them.

This chain joins TRBV7-9 and TRBJ2-1; the D is unclear. The CDR3 spans 13 residues. Germline V lookup: CDR1 SEHNR, CDR2 FQNEAQ (reference sequence). Between the trimmed V and J ends, which lost 3 bases and 5 bases, there was a span of 8 bases. CDR3 sequence (DNA): TGTGCCAGCAGCTTTCTACTCAACAATGAGCAGTTCTTC. It translates to CASSFLLNNEQFF.

In nucleotides, the CDR3 is TGTGCCAGCTCACCCACCGGGACAGGGGTTTTAGACCAGTACTTC. It encodes CASSPTGTGVLDQYF. The chain carries TRBV18 and TRBJ2-5; 10 nucleotides align to TRBD1. The germline V gene has CDR1 KGHSH and CDR2 LQKENI. V lost 3 bases, J lost 10 bases, and 11 bases stayed unmatched. CDR3 length equals 15 residues.